Listed here are 21 T cell receptor beta chains from one sample, sequenced in a study of PD-1 blockade in classical Hodgkin lymphoma. With no exception, relapse followed autologous stem cell transplantation in all patients, and brentuximab vedotin exposure varied. Clones were read by immunoSEQ multiplex PCR, and TCRdb kept only the in-frame ones, dropping some. The data show 45,000 to 55,000 clones, with approximately 84% seen just once and roughly 15% held by the top ten. The material was peripheral blood mononuclear cells (PBMCs), obtained at baseline. These receptors originate from a human donor with classical Hodgkin lymphoma.

The V gene is TRBV30, the J gene TRBJ2-7; D may correspond to TRBD1 or TRBD2 (5 bases each). The CDR3 contains 12 residues. Germline values: CDR1 GTSNPN, CDR2 SVGIG (reference sequence). V was cut by 5 bases and J by 3 bases, with 11 bases left in between. The CDR3 nucleotides are TGTGCCTGGTGGGACGCGGTCTACGAGCAGTACGTC. Its protein is CAWWDAVYEQYV.

The chain recombines TRBV5-1 with TRBJ2-1, with TRBD2 matching 7 bases. CDR3 size: 14 residues. V was pared by 0 bases and J by 7 bases, with 4 bases of the junction left unmatched. CDR1 and CDR2 (germline): SGHRS, YFSETQ. CDR3 DNA: TGCGCCAGCAGCTTGGACGGGGGGAGGAATGAGCAGTTCTTC. This gives the protein CASSLDGGRNEQFF.

This clone was seen more than once but under ten times. Other DNA sequences in this sample translate to the same CDR3. The chain employs TRBV9 and TRBJ2-3; weak D call: TRBD2 (6 bases). The length of the CDR3 is 16 residues. Germline CDR1 reads SGDLS; CDR2 reads YYNGEE. Trimming removed 0 bases at V and 3 bases at J, with 14 bases between. The CDR3 reads CASSVVPGGGTDTQYF. CDR3 bases: TGTGCCAGCAGCGTAGTACCGGGTGGAGGGACAGATACGCAGTATTTT.

V is TRBV27 and J is TRBJ1-5, with 9 bases aligning to TRBD1. CDR1 and CDR2 from the germline V gene are MNHEY and SMNVEV (reference sequence). V trimming: 8 bases; J trimming: 9 bases; junction bases outside the gene matches: 14. The CDR3 has 15 residues. The CDR3 is CASALQGAGERPQHF. The DNA for the CDR3 is TGTGCCAGCGCTTTACAGGGGGCCGGAGAGCGGCCCCAGCATTTT.

J is TRBJ1-3 and V is TRBV9, with TRBD1 as a possible D gene (5 bases). V was clipped by 3 bases and J by 4 bases, with 8 bases between them. CDR3 length: 13 residues. Germline assignment: CDR1 SGDLS and CDR2 YYNGEE. CDR3 region: CASSAYRGNTIYF. For the CDR3, the DNA is TGTGCCAGCAGCGCCTACAGGGGAAACACCATATATTTT.

J is TRBJ2-6 and V is TRBV19, with D unclear. The V end lost 3 bases, the J end lost 0 bases, and 9 bases lay between the germline ends. From germline, CDR1 is LNHDA and CDR2 SQIVND (reference sequence). The CDR3 loop spans 16 amino acids. In nucleotides, the CDR3 is TGTGCCAGTAGTATGCCTCTCAGCTCTGGGGCCAACGTCCTGACTTTC. Residues: CASSMPLSSGANVLTF.

This chain uses TRBV11-3 with TRBJ1-2; 9 bases align to TRBD1. The V gene end was trimmed by 7 bases and the J gene end by 4 bases; junction bases not matched to a gene: 13. The CDR3 is 16 residues long. In germline, CDR1 is SGHNT, CDR2 YENEEA. CDR3 amino acids: CASTTSGTGPSYGYTF. CDR3 bases: TGTGCCAGCACCACGTCCGGGACAGGGCCTTCCTATGGCTACACCTTC.

The V and J genes are TRBV5-1 and TRBJ2-7; D unresolved. The CDR3 contains 15 residues. Germline-derived CDR1 and CDR2 are SGHRS and YFSETQ. Trimming left V 2 bases short and J 1 base short, with 13 bases between. In DNA form, the CDR3 reads TGCGCCAGCAGCTTAGGAGCTCGTGGGTCCTACGAGCAGTACGTC. It yields the protein CASSLGARGSYEQYV.

This chain uses TRBV7-2 with TRBJ1-2; D perhaps matches TRBD1 (5 bases). The V and J ends lost 1 base and 3 bases respectively, with 12 bases between them. CDR3 length equals 15 residues. CDR1 SGHTA and CDR2 FQGNSA come from the germline V gene. CDR3 in amino acids: CASSLEDRPYYGYTF. The CDR3 nucleotides read TGTGCCAGCAGCTTAGAAGACAGACCATACTATGGCTACACCTTC.

The V and J genes are TRBV7-6 and TRBJ1-2; maybe TRBD1 (6 bases). V was trimmed by 4 bases and J by 5 bases, leaving 14 bases between them. The CDR3 loop spans 14 amino acids. Germline loops: CDR1 SGHVS, CDR2 FNYEAQ. The CDR3, as DNA: TGTGCCAGCAGCTCAGGACAAGGGGGTTATGGCTACACCTTC. Its protein product is CASSSGQGGYGYTF. Together with reference TRBV7-6 and TRBJ1-2, the CDR3 gives the full variable domain: GAGVSQSPRYKVTKRGQDVALRCDPISGHVSLYWYRQALGQGPEFLTYFNYEAQQDKSGLPNDRFSAERPEGSISTLTIQRTEQRDSAMYRCASSSGQGGYGYTFGSGTRLTVV.

The V call is TRBV11-2, the J call TRBJ2-7; D possibly corresponds to TRBD1 (6 bases). The germline CDR1 and CDR2 sequences are SGHAT and FQNNGV. Trimming took off 3 bases at V and 0 bases at J, with 9 bases between the two ends. This CDR3 has 14 residues. The CDR3 coding sequence is TGTGCCAGCAGCTTCGACAGGAGCTCCTACGAGCAGTACTTC. It is translated as CASSFDRSSYEQYF.

The genes are TRBV6-4 and TRBJ2-3, with 15 positions matching TRBD2. V lost 6 bases to trimming and J lost 4 bases; unmatched junction nucleotides: 11. Germline CDR1 reads MRHNA; CDR2 reads SNTAGT. CDR3 length: 18 residues. CDR3: CASSRIGLAGGPADTQYF. The CDR3 region has the DNA TGTGCCAGCAGCAGGATAGGACTAGCGGGAGGGCCCGCAGATACGCAGTATTTT.

The genes are TRBV18 and TRBJ2-3, with 10 bases aligning to TRBD1. The V gene end was trimmed by 6 bases and the J gene end by 2 bases; junction bases not matched to a gene: 5. The CDR3 is made up of 15 amino acids. The V gene's germline CDR1 is KGHSH and CDR2 LQKENI. The DNA of the CDR3 is TGTGCCAGCTCGAGGACAGGGGGAGACACAGATACGCAGTATTTT. It translates to CASSRTGGDTDTQYF.

The chain employs TRBV4-2 and TRBJ2-3; perhaps TRBD1 as D (6 bases). Trimming pared 4 bases from V and 2 bases from J, leaving 10 bases between. Germline V lookup: CDR1 LGHNA, CDR2 YNFKEQ. The CDR3 consists of 14 residues. CDR3 amino acids: CASSPSGATDTQYF. The CDR3 nucleotides read TGTGCCAGCAGCCCCTCAGGGGCCACAGATACGCAGTATTTT.

In this sample, this clone turned up once. The J gene is TRBJ1-2, the V gene TRBV29-1; 10 bases fit TRBD1. From germline, CDR1 is SQVTM and CDR2 ANQGSEA. V shed 6 bases and J 4 bases; nucleotides not matched to a gene: 8. This CDR3 region has 14 residues. The DNA of the CDR3 is TGCAGCGTCAGTCCGGGACAGGGGCCCTATGGCTACACCTTC. It yields the protein CSVSPGQGPYGYTF.

The V call is TRBV15, the J call TRBJ2-3, with D possibly matching TRBD2 (5 bases). V lost 3 bases to trimming and J lost 4 bases, with 8 bases between them. Germline lookup yields CDR1 LNHNV and CDR2 YYDKDF (reference sequence). This CDR3 is built from 13 residues. DNA for the CDR3: TGTGCCACCAGCAGGCCGGGATCAGATACGCAGTATTTT. Its protein product is CATSRPGSDTQYF.

This clone was detected once. J is TRBJ1-5 and V is TRBV10-2; 8 nucleotides match TRBD1. The germline V gene encodes CDR1 WSHSY and CDR2 SAAADI. The CDR3 has 16 residues. Trimming took 5 bases from V and 3 from J; bases not matched to a gene: 9. For the CDR3, the DNA is TGCGCCAGCAGTCCCTGGACAGGGCAACCCAATCAGCCCCAGCATTTT. Translating gives CASSPWTGQPNQPQHF.

This rearrangement joins TRBV6-1 to TRBJ1-1; D gene unclear. Trimming cost V 4 bases and J 5 bases, with 14 bases left between them. The germline V gene encodes CDR1 MNHNS and CDR2 SASEGT. CDR3 length equals 14 residues. CDR3 protein: CASSALGEGTEAFF. In DNA form, the CDR3 reads TGTGCCAGCAGTGCTCTCGGGGAGGGAACTGAAGCTTTCTTT.

The chain is built from TRBV9 and TRBJ1-3; D perhaps matches TRBD1 (5 bases). This CDR3 spans 14 amino acids. Germline-derived CDR1 and CDR2 are SGDLS and YYNGEE. Between the trimmed V and J ends, which lost 0 bases and 2 bases, there was a span of 6 bases. In DNA, the CDR3 is TGTGCCAGCAGCGTAGAGGGGACTGGAAACACCATATATTTT. This encodes CASSVEGTGNTIYF.

This clone was recorded a few times. V is TRBV5-6 and J is TRBJ1-1, with D tentatively TRBD1 (6 bases). Germline V CDR1 and CDR2: SGHDT, YYEEEE. The V end was cut by 1 base, the J end by 2 bases, with 15 bases between. CDR3 size: 16 residues. CDR3 nucleotide sequence: TGTGCCAGCAGCTTGAGGACGGGGGCACCTAACACTGAAGCTTTCTTT. This encodes CASSLRTGAPNTEAFF.

Of note for this clone: Other DNA variants within this sample encode the same CDR3. The chain combines TRBV7-2 with TRBJ2-1; no reliable D call. CDR1 is SGHTA and CDR2 is FQGNSA in the germline V gene. V gave up 1 base and J gave up 2 bases, with 3 bases separating them. This CDR3 is built from 13 residues. DNA of the CDR3: TGTGCCAGCAGCTTAGGAACCTACAATGAGCAGTTCTTC. This codes for CASSLGTYNEQFF.